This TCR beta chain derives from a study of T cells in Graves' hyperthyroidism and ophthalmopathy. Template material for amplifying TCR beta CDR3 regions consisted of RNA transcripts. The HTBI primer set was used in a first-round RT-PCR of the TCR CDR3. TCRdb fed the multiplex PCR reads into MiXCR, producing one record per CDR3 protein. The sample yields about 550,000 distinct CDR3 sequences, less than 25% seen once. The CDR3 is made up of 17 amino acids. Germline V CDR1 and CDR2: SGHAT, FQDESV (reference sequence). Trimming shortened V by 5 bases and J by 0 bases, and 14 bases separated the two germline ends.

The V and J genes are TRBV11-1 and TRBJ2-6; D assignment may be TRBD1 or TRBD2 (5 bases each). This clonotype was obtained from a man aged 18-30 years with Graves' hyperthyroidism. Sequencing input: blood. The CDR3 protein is CASSKLVGDSGANVLTF. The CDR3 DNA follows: TGTGCCAGCAGCAAGCTCGTGGGGGACTCTGGGGCCAACGTCCTGACTTTC.